The T cell receptor (beta chain) described here comes from a study of cytomegalovirus exposure and HLA in healthy donors (dated by TCRdb to about 2017). Study-wide context: An earlier analysis of some 500 of the donors reported approximately 290 Gb of sequence data and 120 million or so unique TCR beta sequences from 150 million to 200 million T cells. Roughly 300 gigabases of sequencing data and approximately 80 million unique TCR sequences were included in an early release covering over 600 HLA-typed donors. Of the 398 genotyped donors, 65% to 90% fell in the genetic ancestry cluster associated with self-reported Caucasian donors. The aim of the study was to test whether cataloging public T cell receptors could identify signatures of past pathogen exposure. The study profiled the T cell repertoires of about 720 subjects by immunosequencing and related them to cytomegalovirus serostatus. Besides the first cohort of roughly 660 subjects, a separate validation cohort made up of 120 different subjects was used. To predict cytomegalovirus infection status, the study brought together high-throughput TCR immunosequencing, statistical association of individual TCRs with disease status, and machine learning. A later analysis re-examined previously published TCR beta repertoires from roughly 720 donors and added high-resolution HLA genotyping to investigate patterns of TCR occurrence. Rather than drawing on any new phenotypic data, the later analysis identified candidate immune exposures from TCR beta sequences and the way those sequences occurred across donors. An earlier analysis of roughly 600 of the donors used high-throughput TCR beta sequencing to judge whether each TCR beta V gene segment behaved as functional or pseudogenic. Donor age, sex, ethnicity and CMV serostatus were compiled alongside the repertoire data. A later genetic analysis took genome-wide SNP genotypes for about three fifths of the 666 donors and used that subset as a discovery cohort. All discovery cohort repertoires had been generated on a single sequencing platform. Class I and class II HLA loci were covered by the typing at four-digit resolution. Typing coverage varied by locus: 629-630 donors for A, B, C, DRB1 and DQB1; roughly 510 for DQA1; more than 600 for DPA1; roughly 470 for DPB1. A few DR-DQ haplotypes were treated as single units for association and clustering because of strong linkage in the cohort. On average, about 200,000 unique TCR beta nucleotide sequences were sequenced per donor among fewer than 500 genotyped donors of the cohort, with 15% to 20% of those sequences being non-productive.

The cohort was made up of approximately 670 healthy bone marrow donors. All cohort members were sampled while nominally healthy, although unrecorded immune exposures were likely present. The donor tested CMV seronegative, placing the donor among the 352 seronegative members of the cohort. Each donor provided a peripheral blood sample, and peripheral blood mononuclear cells were used for TCR beta sequencing. The Qiagen DNeasy Blood Extraction Kit was used to extract genomic DNA from the blood cell samples. Overall results and qualifications from the work: Most TCR sequences were seen in very few donors, while some public TCRs were found in many individuals. A later analysis found that HLA-associated TCR beta chains were more clonally expanded and had lower generation probabilities than equally common non-associated chains. A later analysis found that most CMV-associated TCR beta chains appeared HLA-restricted, with HLA associations seemingly driven largely by CMV exposure. Immune exposure information for the cohort was limited to CMV serostatus. The 87-base-pair reads could not distinguish some IMGT-functional V segments, including TRBV6-2 and TRBV6-3, so those segments were excluded. A later analysis found that TCR association rates varied across HLA loci, with DRB1 alleles showing the most associated TCRs and HLA-C alleles the fewest. Correlated functional status among segregating V segments might reflect linkage disequilibrium, but an unknown experimental factor could not be ruled out. Only TCR beta chains were sequenced in this cohort, and the absence of alpha or paired-chain data limited detectable features. When HLA alleles, especially DR and DQ, strongly co-occurred, attributing TCR associations to individual alleles was difficult. Because HLA typing was missing for some donors at each locus, association tests included only the typed subset. A later analysis reported that several top co-occurrence clusters appeared linked to parvovirus B19, influenza, CMV and Epstein-Barr virus. In vitro tests confirmed that a few of the cytomegalovirus-associated TCR beta chains recognize cytomegalovirus antigens. Broadly in line with IMGT annotations, most TCR beta V segments showed up in productive rearrangements about 87% or about 30% of the time in an earlier analysis of 587 of the donors. The presence/absence analyses assumed that sequencing depth was roughly uniform across donors, and that assumption may not be true. Cytomegalovirus status was reported to be diagnosed by the classifier with high specificity and sensitivity in both the original and validation cohorts. A group of highly shared sequence variants was considered likely to be a technical artifact of the sequencing pipeline. An association between a missense DCLRE1C variant and V-gene and J-gene trimming of TCR beta chains was found in a later genetic analysis and replicated in an independent cohort. Roughly 15 rarely observed V segments, including chromosome 9 orphons, were excluded from the earlier analysis of several hundred of the donors because counts were too low. A further reported finding was that TCR beta sequences accurately predicted the HLA-A and HLA-B alleles for most subjects in the first cohort. The study listed 164 TCR beta chains as associated with cytomegalovirus. At a false discovery rate of 0.05, a later analysis linked about 17,000 TCR beta sequences to specific HLA alleles. A later genetic analysis reported fewer N-insertions in productive TCRs among donors in an Asian-associated ancestry cluster than the roughly 690-donor mean. The authors suggested that the approach could potentially be generalized to other disease states and immunological phenotypes.

For this chain, trimming is 2 bases at the V end and 1 base at the J end, and the number of junction bases without a gene match is 1. Taken from cysteine to phenylalanine, the CDR3 has 14 residues. The kept DNA is CDR3 alone, 42 bases in frame from the first base. According to the germline V gene, CDR1 reads SGHRS and CDR2 reads YFSETQ. Library method: the immunoSEQ multiplex PCR assay. A mixture of 60 forward primers for TCR Vbeta segments and 13 reverse primers for TCR Jbeta segments was used in the multiplex PCR. The CDR3 region of rearranged TCR beta genes was amplified from genomic DNA with a multiplex PCR assay. The Illumina HiSeq System was used to sequence the amplified TCR beta libraries as 87-base-pair reads. The original methods were these. In a later analysis, 70 million to 95 million unique TCR beta chains were counted across the roughly 670 repertoires, and roughly 11 million of these chains were shared by at least two donors. To remove PCR and sequencing errors, raw reads were error-corrected and collapsed into unique sequences using a nearest-neighbor algorithm that merged closely related sequences. CDR3 sequences were aligned to IMGT reference sequences to assign V, D and J gene segments. For a sequence to be retained, at least a six-nucleotide match to both a V gene segment and a J gene segment was required. A rearrangement counted as productive if the CDR3 had no stop codons and remained in frame with V and J, and every other rearrangement counted as non-productive. CDR3 was defined according to IMGT convention as the region running from the second conserved V-encoded cysteine to the conserved J-encoded phenylalanine. The earlier analysis of 500 to 750 of the donors excluded any sequence lacking an unambiguous match to a single V gene segment. In an earlier analysis of almost 600 of the donors, a V segment was called functional when productive rearrangements were above 56.7%, and segregating when the standard deviation between donors exceeded 5%. A statistical classification framework was built for diagnosing cytomegalovirus status from the catalog of TCR beta chain sequences. In a later analysis, TCR nucleotide sequences were compared against IMGT/GENE-DB human TR gene sequences so that V and J genes could be assigned. In a later analysis, CDR3 sequences and most-parsimonious VDJ recombination scenarios were assigned using the TCRdist pipeline. A later analysis defined each TCR beta chain by its CDR3 amino acid sequence plus V-gene family, and excluded reads lacking a unique V-gene family. As a way to deal with suspected cross-contamination and a sequencing artifact, a later analysis dropped hundreds of nucleotide sequences that were highly shared and had low generation probability. In a later analysis, a clonal expansion index for each public chain was calculated from normalized within-repertoire ranks of inferred template counts. In a later analysis, generation probabilities were computed using a VDJ recombination model fitted to out-of-frame rearrangements, and the results were checked against IGoR. A later analysis scored TCR-TCR, TCR-HLA and TCR-CMV co-occurrence with hypergeometric tests, applying a repertoire-size bias correction to TCR pairs. A later analysis estimated false discovery rates by permuting HLA or CMV assignments 20 times. A later analysis grouped co-occurring TCRs with DBSCAN, adding TCRdist sequence similarity when clustering within HLA-allele-positive subsets. For co-occurrence clustering, repertoires with fewer than 30,000 or more than 120,000 public chains were excluded, along with roughly 5 repertoires with anomalous nucleotide sharing. TCRdb re-hosts the immuneACCESS table, in-frame sequences only. Its copies lack some clones; in the studies checked, an unresolved V gene accounts for under half of them, and the cause for the rest is not known. V and J calls and clone size are as listed in that table; D and trimming were resolved from the DNA. The sample table holds 110,000 to 150,000 clones, of which 70% to 75% were seen once. The top ten clones comprise around 1.6% of the sample.

Turning to this clone: Its binding antigen is unknown. Base qualities were left out, and no much larger clone turns up one base away. Other DNA sequences in the same sample also yield this CDR3.

Sequencing input: PBMCs. This clonotype was obtained from a woman aged 25 to 45 in good health and CMV-seronegative. Recombination connected TRBV5-1 to TRBJ2-3; 7 nucleotides in the junction match TRBD1. The nucleotide sequence reads as follows: TGCGCCAGCAGCTTAGGGACAGGCACAGATACGCAGTATTTT. This is translated as CASSLGTGTDTQYF. This CDR3, with the reference TRBV5-1 and TRBJ2-3 proteins standing in past its ends, gives the full variable domain KAGVTQTPRYLIKTRGQQVTLSCSPISGHRSVSWYQQTPGQGLQFLFEYFSETQRNKGNFPGRFSGRQFSNSRSEMNVSTLELGDSALYLCASSLGTGTDTQYFGPGTRLTVL.